The entry below describes one TCR beta chain. The antigen is not known. This entry comes from a study of blood T cells in healthy people across ages. Study-wide context: Template switching recovered approximately one barcoded beta molecule for every two T cells. Study-wide findings and caveats: Long-lived donors carried more naive CD4+ cells and greater diversity than aged donors.

The J segment lost 2 bases and the V segment lost 10 bases, leaving 2 bases of the junction unmatched. Germline loops: CDR1 LGHNT, CDR2 FRNRAP. The CDR3 spans 14 residues. Next came a second PCR, run for about 7 to 12 cycles, which used a sample-barcoded 5' primer along with a J-beta primer mix. Unique molecular identifiers of 12 random nucleotides labeled each cDNA. Every sample produced at least 2.5 million CDR3-containing paired-end reads. TCRdb re-called the 5' RACE reads through MiXCR, storing one row per CDR3 protein. The profile shows 1.5 million to 1.9 million distinct CDR3 sequences, roughly 43% of them singletons.

The sequence came from a woman aged 18-29 years in good health. The sequencing input was blood. The chain links TRBV12-5 to TRBJ2-5; 15 bases map to TRBD2. CDR3 DNA sequence: TGTGCTACCGGACTAGCGGGGGGGCAAGAGACCCAGTACTTC. It translates to CATGLAGGQETQYF.